This entry features one T cell receptor (beta chain) sequence. This clonotype appeared a few times. Its binding antigen is unknown. Qualities for individual bases were not recorded, and no much larger clone is one base off. The data were obtained in a study of CD8 T cells in ankylosing spondylitis (TCRdb year 2017). Notes on the research overall: The study set out to find disease-linked TCR variants by profiling T cell receptor beta repertoires in ankylosing spondylitis patients and healthy donors. The whole study cohort included under 140 healthy donors and 20 to 25 ankylosing spondylitis patients. Peripheral blood was sampled, and synovial fluid was additionally collected from ankylosing spondylitis patients.

Taken from cysteine to phenylalanine, the CDR3 has 14 residues. Only the CDR3 part of the read is kept: 42 bases, read in frame from the first base. At the junction V is shortened by 1 base and J by 4 bases, with 10 bases in between. The paper's findings and limits, for the study overall: Some TCR beta motif variants had previously been reported in synovial fluid and blood of reactive arthritis patients, which suggested common disease-initiation mechanisms. Blood from ankylosing spondylitis patients appeared to be characterized by a TCR beta motif composed of eight or nine highly homologous amino acid variants. The disease-linked clones were reported as significantly enriched in matched synovial fluid samples from ankylosing spondylitis patients. The disease-linked clones showed a CD8+ phenotype and occurred at relatively low frequencies in peripheral blood.

Sequencer: Illumina HiSeq 2500. Quantitative 5'-RACE with molecular barcodes was used to prepare TCR beta libraries. Per the authors' processing: A new computational method, built on a probabilistic model of VDJ rearrangement, was used to identify disease-linked TCR variants. TCRdb reran the public reads through fastp at Q25 and MiXCR, keeping productive beta chains. Every CDR3 protein is listed once, alongside the most common genes and DNA of its rows. In this record, the V and J calls reflect TCRdb's handling and not the investigators' own analysis. In this sample the table shows more than 150,000 distinct CDR3 sequences, over 10% of which occur a single time. The ten largest clones add up to approximately 15% of the sample.

The rearranged segments are TRBV12-3 or TRBV12-4 and TRBJ1-2; the D gene lacks a confident call. Sequencing was done on a sample of blood, either unsorted or a sorted T cell fraction (not recorded which). This receptor was taken from a male donor with ankylosing spondylitis or in good health (not recorded which). The CDR3 region has the sequence CASSLVGVAYGYTF. The nucleotide sequence reads as follows: TGTGCCAGCAGTTTAGTCGGGGTTGCCTATGGCTACACCTTC.